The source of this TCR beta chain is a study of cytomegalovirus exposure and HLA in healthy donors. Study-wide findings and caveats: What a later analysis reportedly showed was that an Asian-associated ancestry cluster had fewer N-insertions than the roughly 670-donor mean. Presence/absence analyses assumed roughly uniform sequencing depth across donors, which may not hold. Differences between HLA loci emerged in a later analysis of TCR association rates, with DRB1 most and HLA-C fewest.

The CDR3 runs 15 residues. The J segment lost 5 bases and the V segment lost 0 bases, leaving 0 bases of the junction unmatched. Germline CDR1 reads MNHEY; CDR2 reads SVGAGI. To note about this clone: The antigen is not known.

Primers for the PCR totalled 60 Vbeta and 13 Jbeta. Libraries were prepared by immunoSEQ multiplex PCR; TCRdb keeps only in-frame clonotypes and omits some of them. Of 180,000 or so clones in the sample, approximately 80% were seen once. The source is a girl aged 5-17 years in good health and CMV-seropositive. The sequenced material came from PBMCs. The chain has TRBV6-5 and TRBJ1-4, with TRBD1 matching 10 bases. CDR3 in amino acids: CASSYSTGGNEKLFF. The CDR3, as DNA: TGTGCCAGCAGTTACTCGACAGGGGGCAATGAAAAACTGTTTTTT.